Below are 3 T cell receptor beta chains sequenced from a single sample in a study of T cell changes during pregnancy in multiple sclerosis. This table comes from immunoSEQ multiplex PCR, and its TCRdb copy is limited to in-frame clones, with some not included. The sample includes approximately 40,000 clones, 85% to 90% seen only once; the top ten take under 0.75%. The sequenced sample was CD4+ T cells from peripheral blood mononuclear cells, obtained in the first trimester of pregnancy. The receptors derive from a female donor with multiple sclerosis, enrolled in a pregnancy study.

V and J are TRBV28 and TRBJ2-7; 10 positions agree with TRBD1. In germline, CDR1 is MDHEN, CDR2 SYDVKM. V gave up 3 bases and J gave up 4 bases; unmatched junction bases: 6. The CDR3 consists of 15 residues. CDR3 nucleotide sequence: TGTGCCAGCAGTTTCCCGGGACAGGGGATTTACGAGCAGTACTTC. Protein: CASSFPGQGIYEQYF.

The chain links TRBV2 to TRBJ2-2, with 8 bases aligning to TRBD2. Germline V gene lookup returns CDR1 SNHLY and CDR2 FYNNEI. The junction had 3 bases not matched to a gene; V was cut back by 8 bases and J by 1 base. The CDR3 consists of 14 residues. CDR3 nucleotides: TGTGCCAGCCTAAGCGGGAGGAACACCGGGGAGCTGTTTTTT. It codes for CASLSGRNTGELFF.

The V call is TRBV7-2, the J call TRBJ2-2, with 9 bases lining up with TRBD2. The CDR3 spans 15 residues. CDR1 is SGHTA, CDR2 FQGNSA, per germline. J gave up 5 bases and V 5 bases, and 6 bases lay outside the gene matches. The CDR3 region has the DNA TGTGCCAGCAGCCCAGCGGGAGGCCGGACCGGGGAGCTGTTTTTT. Its translation is CASSPAGGRTGELFF.